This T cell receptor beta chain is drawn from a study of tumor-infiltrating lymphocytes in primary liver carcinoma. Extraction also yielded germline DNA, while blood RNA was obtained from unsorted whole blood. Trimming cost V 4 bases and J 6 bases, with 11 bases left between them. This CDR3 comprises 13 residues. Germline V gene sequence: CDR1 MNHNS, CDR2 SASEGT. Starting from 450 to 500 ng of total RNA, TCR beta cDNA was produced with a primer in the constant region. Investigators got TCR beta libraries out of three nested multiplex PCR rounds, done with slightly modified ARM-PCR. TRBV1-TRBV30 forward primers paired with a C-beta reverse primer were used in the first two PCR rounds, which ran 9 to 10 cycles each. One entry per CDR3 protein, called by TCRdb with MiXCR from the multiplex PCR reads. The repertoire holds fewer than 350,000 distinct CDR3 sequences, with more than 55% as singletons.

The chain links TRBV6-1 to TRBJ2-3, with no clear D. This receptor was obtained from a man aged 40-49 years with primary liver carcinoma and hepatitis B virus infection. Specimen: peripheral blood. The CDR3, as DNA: TGTGCCAGCAGTGGGGAATATGGGGATACGCAGTATTTT. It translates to CASSGEYGDTQYF.